The sequence of this TCR beta chain was determined in a study of T cell responses to AZD1222 COVID-19 vaccine. Notes on the study in general: Spike was spanned by vaccine-associated CD4 TCRs, with dominance at 160-218 and 743-854. Donors skewed white British and female; clonal diversity was possibly underestimated.

Recipients boosted at about 4 weeks or about 12 weeks are pooled. Produced via immunoSEQ multiplex PCR; TCRdb's table is partial and in-frame only. Here the sample spans 80,000 to 100,000 clones, 70% to 90% being singletons. A word on this clone: Its antigen is not known.

This CDR3 has 16 residues. V lost 4 bases and J 2 bases, leaving 20 bases between the germline ends. CDR1 and CDR2 from the germline V gene are GTSNPN and SVGIG (reference sequence). V usage is TRBV30 and J usage is TRBJ1-1, with D tentatively TRBD1 (6 bases). This sequence originates from an adult who received the AZD1222 COVID-19 vaccine. Sample: peripheral blood, taken 28 days after the second AZD1222 dose. The CDR3 here is CAWKIPSGHANTEAFF. DNA for the CDR3: TGTGCCTGGAAGATCCCCTCGGGACACGCTAACACTGAAGCTTTCTTT.